This T cell receptor beta chain derives from a study of blood T cell repertoires in COVID-19. Generated by immunoSEQ multiplex PCR, the TCRdb table keeps only in-frame clones and is missing some. The table includes some 240,000 clones, 70% to 85% detected once. The germline CDR1 and CDR2 sequences are SNHLY and FYNNEI. The CDR3 runs 13 residues. The V end lost 5 bases, the J end lost 8 bases, and 15 bases lay between the germline ends. The clonotype originates from an elderly woman with acute or convalescent COVID-19. Input material: peripheral blood. V usage is TRBV2 and J usage is TRBJ1-2; maybe TRBD1 (6 bases). The CDR3 DNA reads as TGTGCCAGCAGTACTAACAGGGTTAGCGGCTACACCTTC. Translated, it gives CASSTNRVSGYTF.